The next 3 T cell receptor beta chains were all read from a single sample in a study of blood T cell repertoires in COVID-19. The protocol was immunoSEQ multiplex PCR, while the TCRdb copy is restricted to in-frame clones and leaves out a portion. The table has 290,000 or so clones, roughly 90% seen once. Sequenced material: PBMCs or T cells enriched from blood (not recorded which). These receptors all come from a woman aged 25 to 39 who had recovered from COVID-19.

This chain links TRBV28 with TRBJ1-1; D remains ambiguous. CDR1 MDHEN and CDR2 SYDVKM come from the germline V gene. Trimming left V 6 bases short and J 1 base short, with 3 bases between. The CDR3 spans 11 residues. Here the CDR3 DNA reads TGTGCCAGCAGCTCGAACACTGAAGCTTTCTTT. This codes for CASSSNTEAFF.

The chain employs TRBV6-5 and TRBJ1-2; 10 positions match TRBD1. CDR3 length: 14 amino acids. The junction had 5 bases not matched to a gene; V was cut back by 5 bases and J by 5 bases. Germline assignment: CDR1 MNHEY and CDR2 SVGAGI. The CDR3 reads CASSTGTGVYGYTF. The CDR3 bases are TGTGCCAGCAGTACCGGGACAGGGGTTTATGGCTACACCTTC.

The chain couples TRBV28 to TRBJ1-4; maybe TRBD1 (5 bases). V was clipped by 6 bases and J by 0 bases, with 14 bases between them. The CDR3 contains 16 residues. The germline CDR1 and CDR2 sequences are MDHEN and SYDVKM. The CDR3 region has the DNA TGTGCCAGCAGGCTCGGCGGAGGGGCAACTAATGAAAAACTGTTTTTT. Amino acids: CASRLGGGATNEKLFF.